This is a list of T cell receptor beta chains from one sample in a study of T cell repertoires in cytomegalovirus infection. These receptors' targets are unknown. TCRdb passed the reads through MiXCR, listing each CDR3 protein once. This table holds about 350,000 distinct CDR3 sequences, about 35% found once. Sequencing was performed on cultured PBMCs, taken from culture after CMV antigen stimulation. Every receptor here comes from a human donor in good health (CMV status not recorded). Some clones in this sample may be carry-over from other donors' samples. The CDR3 runs from the conserved cysteine through the conserved F or W. Fields, in order: clone size, D gene, J gene, V gene, CDR3 DNA, CDR3 protein. A D gene is named only where the DNA matches it firmly. For some rows the clone size is stated as once, few or many, or as a class when expanded; others skip it.

- - TRBJ1-1 TRBV6-5 TGTGCCAGCAGTTCGGGAGGGAGTACCACTGAAGCTTTCTTT CASSSGGSTTEAFF
few - TRBJ2-2 TRBV7-2 TGTGCCAGCAGCTTGACCGGGTCGACTGCCGGGGAGCTGTTTTTT CASSLTGSTAGELFF
- - TRBJ2-5 TRBV7-9 TGTGCCAGCAGCCGAGCAGGGGAGACCCAGTACTTC CASSRAGETQYF
few - TRBJ1-2 TRBV6-1 TGTGCCAGCAGCCCGAGGACTCTCTATGGCTACACCTTC CASSPRTLYGYTF
- - TRBJ1-3 TRBV6-2/TRBV6-3 TGTGCCAGCAGTTACGCCCCGGATTCTGGAGACACCATATATTTT CASSYAPDSGDTIYF
few - TRBJ2-1 TRBV11-3 TGTGCCAGCAGCGACCAGATTAGCTCCTACAATGAGCAGTTCTTC CASSDQISSYNEQFF
- TRBD2 TRBJ2-5 TRBV20-1 TGCAGTGCTAGCCCCCTAGCGGGTTTGGAGACCCAGTACTTC CSASPLAGLETQYF
- - TRBJ1-6 TRBV28 TGTGCCAGCAGTTTGTCGGGAGCAAGTTCACCCCTCCACTTT CASSLSGASSPLHF
many TRBD2 TRBJ2-5 TRBV7-2 TGTGCCAGCAGCTCCCCGCCTAGCGGGAGAAGAGAGACCCAGTACTTC CASSSPPSGRRETQYF
- - TRBJ2-6 TRBV2 TGTGCCAGCTTACAGGGACTCACTGGGGCCAACGTCCTGACTTTC CASLQGLTGANVLTF
- TRBD2 TRBJ2-1 TRBV28 TGTGCCAGCAGCGGTCCGGGACTAGCGGGCAATGAGCAGTTCTTC CASSGPGLAGNEQFF